The following is a T cell receptor (beta chain) sequence with its context. This record comes from a study of lymphopenia after photon versus proton radiotherapy. Libraries were prepared by immunoSEQ multiplex PCR; TCRdb keeps only in-frame clonotypes and omits some of them. The sample holds tens of thousands of clones; 92% are singletons and the top ten take about 20%. Germline V gene lookup returns CDR1 LNHNV and CDR2 YYDKDF (reference sequence). This CDR3 region has 15 residues. Deletions cut 1 base from V and 3 bases from J, with 12 bases between. This TCR was sampled from a woman between 40 and 50 years old with cholangiocarcinoma. The starting material was peripheral blood, obtained from a patient treated with photon-based radiotherapy. The V call is TRBV15, the J call TRBJ1-1; D unresolved. The CDR3 DNA is TGTGCCACCAGCAGAGGGTTGGCAGGATACACTGAAGCTTTCTTT. Translation: CATSRGLAGYTEAFF. Full variable domain (remainder filled in from reference TRBV15 and TRBJ1-1): DAMVIQNPRYQVTQFGKPVTLSCSQTLNHNVMYWYQQKSSQAPKLLFHYYDKDFNNEADTPDNFQSRRPNTSFCFLDIRSPGLGDTAMYLCATSRGLAGYTEAFFGQGTRLTVV.